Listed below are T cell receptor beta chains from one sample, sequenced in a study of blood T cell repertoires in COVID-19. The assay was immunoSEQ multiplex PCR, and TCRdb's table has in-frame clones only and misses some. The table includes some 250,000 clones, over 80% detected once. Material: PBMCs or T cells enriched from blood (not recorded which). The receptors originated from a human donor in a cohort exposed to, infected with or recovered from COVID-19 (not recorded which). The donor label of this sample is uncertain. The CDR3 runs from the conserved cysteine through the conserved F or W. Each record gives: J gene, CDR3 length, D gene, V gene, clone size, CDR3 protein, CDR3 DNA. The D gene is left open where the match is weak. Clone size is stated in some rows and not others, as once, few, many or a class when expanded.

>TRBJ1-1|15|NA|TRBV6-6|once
CASSGQSRADTEAFF
TGTGCCAGCAGTGGACAGTCCCGGGCGGACACTGAAGCTTTCTTT
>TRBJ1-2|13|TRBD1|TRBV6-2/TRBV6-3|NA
CASSYAGGDGYTF
TGTGCCAGCAGTTACGCAGGGGGCGATGGCTACACCTTC
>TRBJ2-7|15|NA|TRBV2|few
CASSATIADSYEQYF
TGTGCCAGCAGTGCCACGATAGCGGACTCCTACGAGCAGTACTTC
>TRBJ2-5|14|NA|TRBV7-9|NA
CASSLDPSGETQYF
TGTGCCAGCAGCTTGGACCCGAGCGGAGAGACCCAGTACTTC
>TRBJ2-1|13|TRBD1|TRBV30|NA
CAWDGTVYNEQFF
TGTGCCTGGGACGGGACAGTTTACAATGAGCAGTTCTTC
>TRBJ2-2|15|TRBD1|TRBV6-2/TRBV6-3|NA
CASSLGQGNTGELFF
TGTGCCAGCAGCCTGGGACAGGGGAACACCGGGGAGCTGTTTTTT
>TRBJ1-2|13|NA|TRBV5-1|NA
CASSLGTLYGYTF
TGCGCCAGCAGCCTCGGGACTTTATATGGCTACACCTTC
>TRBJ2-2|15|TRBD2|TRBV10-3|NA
CAISESRGGAGELFF
TGTGCCATCAGTGAGTCACGGGGGGGCGCCGGGGAGCTGTTTTTT
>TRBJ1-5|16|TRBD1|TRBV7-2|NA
CASSLNGQGLQEPQHF
TGTGCCAGCAGCTTAAACGGACAGGGGCTTCAAGAGCCCCAGCATTTT
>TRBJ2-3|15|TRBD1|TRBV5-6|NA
CASSLGRRGRDTQYF
TGTGCCAGCAGCTTGGGGCGCAGGGGGCGCGATACGCAGTATTTT
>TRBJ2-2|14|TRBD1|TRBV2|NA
CASSDPGQSGELFF
TGTGCCAGCAGTGACCCGGGACAGTCCGGGGAGCTGTTTTTT
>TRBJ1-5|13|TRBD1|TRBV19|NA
CASMGTGGRPQHF
TGTGCCAGTATGGGGACAGGTGGCCGGCCCCAGCATTTT
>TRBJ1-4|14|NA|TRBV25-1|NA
CASSESAGEEKLFF
TGTGCCAGCAGTGAATCGGCAGGGGAGGAAAAACTGTTTTTT
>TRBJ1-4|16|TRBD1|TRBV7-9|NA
CASSKQGYKTNEKLFF
TGTGCCAGCAGCAAACAGGGGTATAAAACTAATGAAAAACTGTTTTTT
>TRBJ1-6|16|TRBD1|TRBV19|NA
CASSTGQGFYNSPLHF
TGTGCCAGTAGTACGGGACAGGGGTTCTATAATTCACCCCTCCACTTT
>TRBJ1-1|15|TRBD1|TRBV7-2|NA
CASSTRTGDNTEAFF
TGTGCCAGCAGCACACGGACAGGGGACAACACTGAAGCTTTCTTT
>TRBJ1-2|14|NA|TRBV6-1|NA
CASSEGAVNYGYTF
TGTGCCAGCAGTGAAGGGGCAGTTAACTATGGCTACACCTTC
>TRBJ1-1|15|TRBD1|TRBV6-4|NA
CASSDSPGGLTEAFF
TGTGCCAGCAGTGACTCCCCAGGGGGCCTCACTGAAGCTTTCTTT
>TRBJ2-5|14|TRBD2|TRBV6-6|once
CASSVAGVQETQYF
TGTGCCAGCAGCGTAGCGGGGGTCCAAGAGACCCAGTACTTC
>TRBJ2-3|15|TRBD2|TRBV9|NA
CASSISGGASDTQYF
TGTGCCAGCAGCATTAGCGGGGGGGCCTCCGATACGCAGTATTTT
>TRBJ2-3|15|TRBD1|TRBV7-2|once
CASSLDPGQGTSQYF
TGTGCCAGCAGCTTAGATCCGGGACAGGGGACTTCGCAGTATTTT
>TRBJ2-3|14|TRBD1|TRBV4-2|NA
CASRPTGGRDTQYF
TGTGCCAGCAGACCGACAGGGGGGCGAGATACGCAGTATTTT
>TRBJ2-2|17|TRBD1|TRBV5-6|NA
CASSKSTGTVNTGELFF
TGTGCCAGCAGCAAGAGCACCGGGACAGTGAACACCGGGGAGCTGTTTTTT
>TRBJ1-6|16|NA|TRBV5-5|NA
CASSSGGINYNSPLHF
TGTGCCAGCAGCTCCGGCGGGATCAATTATAATTCACCCCTCCACTTT
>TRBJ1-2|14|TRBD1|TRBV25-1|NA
CASSDGQGVGGYTF
TGTGCCAGCAGTGACGGACAGGGGGTGGGTGGCTACACCTTC
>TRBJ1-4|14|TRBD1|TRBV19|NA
CASSWDSTNEKLFF
TGTGCCAGTAGCTGGGACAGCACTAATGAAAAACTGTTTTTT
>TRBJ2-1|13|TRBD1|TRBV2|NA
CASSPDRADEQFF
TGTGCCAGCAGTCCAGACAGGGCCGATGAGCAGTTCTTC
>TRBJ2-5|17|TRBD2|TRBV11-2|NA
CASSWGRGRRPQETQYF
TGTGCCAGCAGTTGGGGGCGCGGGAGGCGTCCCCAAGAGACCCAGTACTTC
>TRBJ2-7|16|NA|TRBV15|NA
CATSREDAGQPYEQYF
TGTGCCACCAGCAGAGAAGATGCGGGGCAACCCTACGAGCAGTACTTC
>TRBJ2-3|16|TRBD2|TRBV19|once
CASRGTSGGLPGTQYF
TGTGCCAGTAGGGGGACTAGCGGGGGCCTCCCAGGTACGCAGTATTTT
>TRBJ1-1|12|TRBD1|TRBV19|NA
CASADRVTEAFF
TGTGCCAGTGCGGACAGGGTGACTGAAGCTTTCTTT
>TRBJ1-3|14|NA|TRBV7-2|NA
CASSLDDSGNTIYF
TGTGCCAGCAGCTTAGATGACAGCGGAAACACCATATATTTT
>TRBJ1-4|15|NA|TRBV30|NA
CAWTPWAITNEKLFF
TGTGCCTGGACTCCTTGGGCGATAACTAATGAAAAACTGTTTTTT
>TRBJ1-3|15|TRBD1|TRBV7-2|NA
CASSRTGLSGNTIYF
TGTGCCAGCAGCCGGACAGGACTCTCTGGAAACACCATATATTTT
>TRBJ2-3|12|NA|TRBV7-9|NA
CASSFYTDTQYF
TGTGCCAGCAGCTTTTACACAGATACGCAGTATTTT
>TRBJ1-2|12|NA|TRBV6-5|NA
CALNVADYGYTF
TGTGCCCTGAACGTGGCCGACTATGGCTACACCTTC
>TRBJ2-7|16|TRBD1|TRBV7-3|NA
CASSLTGTGLAHEQYF
TGTGCCAGCAGCTTAACGGGGACAGGACTCGCCCACGAGCAGTACTTC
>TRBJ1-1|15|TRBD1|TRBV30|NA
CAWGGTGGVNTEAFF
TGTGCCTGGGGAGGGACAGGGGGGGTTAACACTGAAGCTTTCTTT
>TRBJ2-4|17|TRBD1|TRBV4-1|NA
CASSPMTGEGLKGIQYF
TGCGCCAGCAGCCCGATGACAGGGGAAGGGCTTAAGGGCATTCAGTACTTC
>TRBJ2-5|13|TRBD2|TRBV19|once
CASSSSGAETQYF
TGTGCCAGTAGTTCCAGCGGGGCAGAGACCCAGTACTTC
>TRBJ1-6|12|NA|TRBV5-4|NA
CASSFRNSPLHF
TGTGCCAGCAGCTTCAGGAATTCACCCCTCCACTTT
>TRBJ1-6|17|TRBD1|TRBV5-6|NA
CASSSPGQVRGNSPLHF
TGTGCCAGCAGCTCGCCGGGACAGGTCCGGGGGAATTCACCCCTCCACTTT
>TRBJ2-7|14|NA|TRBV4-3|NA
CASSQEGGGDEQYF
TGCGCCAGCAGCCAAGAAGGGGGCGGGGACGAGCAGTACTTC
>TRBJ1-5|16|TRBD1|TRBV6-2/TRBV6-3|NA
CASSLTTTGQGSPQHF
TGTGCCAGCAGCTTAACAACCACCGGACAGGGGTCGCCCCAGCATTTT
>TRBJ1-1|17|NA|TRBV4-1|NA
CASSGGNFLGEGTEAFF
TGCGCCAGCAGCGGAGGGAACTTCCTGGGAGAGGGGACTGAAGCTTTCTTT
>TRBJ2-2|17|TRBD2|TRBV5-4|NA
CASSIGVAGGYTGELFF
TGTGCCAGCAGCATTGGGGTAGCGGGGGGGTACACCGGGGAGCTGTTTTTT
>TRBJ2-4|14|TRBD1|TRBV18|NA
CASSPAGTGQLQYF
TGTGCCAGCTCACCCGCCGGGACAGGTCAACTTCAGTACTTC
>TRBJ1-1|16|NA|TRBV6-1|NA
CASSESLTGWNTEAFF
TGTGCCAGCAGTGAAAGCCTTACAGGGTGGAACACTGAAGCTTTCTTT
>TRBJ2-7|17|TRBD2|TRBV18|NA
CASSPAGTSGGENEQYF
TGTGCCAGCTCACCAGCCGGGACTAGCGGGGGAGAAAACGAGCAGTACTTC
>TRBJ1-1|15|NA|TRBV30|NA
CAWSTPAGTWKEAFF
TGTGCCTGGAGTACACCCGCCGGGACATGGAAAGAAGCTTTCTTT
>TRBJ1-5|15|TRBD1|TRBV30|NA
CAWSGGGTGDQPQHF
TGTGCCTGGAGCGGGGGAGGGACAGGGGACCAGCCCCAGCATTTT
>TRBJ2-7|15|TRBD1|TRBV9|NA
CASSAGTESSYEQYF
TGTGCCAGCAGCGCCGGGACAGAGAGCTCCTACGAGCAGTACTTC
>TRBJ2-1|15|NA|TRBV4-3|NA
CASSPKGTSYNEQFF
TGCGCCAGCAGTCCAAAGGGGACATCCTACAATGAGCAGTTCTTC
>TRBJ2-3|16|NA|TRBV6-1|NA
CASSEDDYQGRDTQYF
TGTGCCAGCAGTGAAGACGACTATCAAGGGCGAGATACGCAGTATTTT
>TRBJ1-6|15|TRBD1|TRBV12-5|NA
CASGLGQGNNSPLHF
TGTGCTAGTGGTTTGGGACAGGGTAATAATTCACCCCTCCACTTT
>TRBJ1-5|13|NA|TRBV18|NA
CASSRDRFQPQHF
TGTGCCAGCTCACGCGACAGGTTTCAGCCCCAGCATTTT
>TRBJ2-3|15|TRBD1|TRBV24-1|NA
CATSADRVRTDTQYF
TGTGCCACCAGCGCGGACAGGGTGAGGACAGATACGCAGTATTTT
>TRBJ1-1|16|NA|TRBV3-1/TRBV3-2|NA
CASSLRLRSMNTEAFF
TGTGCCAGCAGCCTTCGACTTAGAAGCATGAACACTGAAGCTTTCTTT
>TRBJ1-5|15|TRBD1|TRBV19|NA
CASTREQGSRQPQHF
TGTGCCAGTACAAGGGAACAGGGGAGTCGTCAGCCCCAGCATTTT